This T cell receptor (beta chain) was identified in a study of blood T cell repertoires in COVID-19. Looking at the study overall: The United States, Italy and Spain provided the acute and convalescent COVID-19 samples. Nucleic acid was either cDNA or gDNA, and it came from T cells, B-cell-depleted T cells, or PBMCs.

Recovered participants had two consecutive negative NP/OP PCR tests, healthcare professional clearance, or symptom resolution. Original data processing: Amplified reference gene primers provided the basis for estimating nucleated cell counts. The repertoire was sequenced with immunoSEQ multiplex PCR; TCRdb's copy has only in-frame clones and lacks some. Clone size and the V and J calls come from that table; the DNA yielded D and trimming. Altogether some 200,000 clones are present, approximately 91% being singletons, with the ten largest covering approximately 0.8%. The length of the CDR3 is 16 residues. Germline V CDR1 and CDR2: MNHNY, SVGAGI (reference sequence). Trimming removed 0 bases from V and 6 bases from J; junction bases left unmatched: 11.

The chain employs TRBV6-6 and TRBJ2-7; 7 bases match TRBD1. The sequence derives from a woman under 30 who had recovered from COVID-19. The sample taken for sequencing was PBMCs or T cells enriched from blood (not recorded which). The chain's CDR3 is CASSYSNHPTGAEQYF. CDR3 DNA sequence: TGTGCCAGCAGTTACTCGAATCACCCCACAGGGGCCGAGCAGTACTTC.